A selection of T cell receptor beta chains follows, all from one sample in a study of spatial heterogeneity in lung cancer. MiXCR, applied by TCRdb to the 5' RACE reads, yields one record per CDR3 protein. The sample shows around 9,700 distinct CDR3 sequences, approximately 8.1% of them seen only once. This specimen consisted of lung tumor tissue, obtained at surgery. These receptors all stem from a male donor with early-stage non-small cell lung cancer. Each CDR3 is given with its conserved first and last residue. The order of the fields is D gene, clone size, J gene, V gene, CDR3 protein, CDR3 DNA. A D gene is named only where the DNA matches it firmly. The size entry is marked missing in some rows and otherwise reads once, few, many or a size class.

TRBD2,many,TRBJ2-7,TRBV9,CASSYSSGSYEQYF,TGTGCCAGCAGCTACTCTAGCGGGAGCTACGAGCAGTACTTC
NA,many,TRBJ2-3,TRBV20-1,CSAREAGRGTDTQYF,TGCAGTGCTAGAGAGGCGGGACGAGGGACAGATACGCAGTATTTT
NA,many,TRBJ2-7,TRBV4-1,CASSQVGDAYEQYF,TGCGCCAGCAGCCAAGTAGGGGATGCCTACGAGCAGTACTTC
NA,few,TRBJ2-7,TRBV5-5,CASSSLTGSYEQYF,TGTGCCAGCAGCTCCCTGACAGGCTCCTACGAGCAGTACTTC
TRBD2,many,TRBJ2-7,TRBV7-2,CASSLLAGTYEQYF,TGTGCCAGCAGCTTACTAGCGGGTACCTACGAGCAGTACTTC
NA,NA,TRBJ2-3,TRBV29-1,CSVDLGTDTQYF,TGCAGCGTTGACCTAGGCACAGATACGCAGTATTTT
NA,many,TRBJ2-4,TRBV10-3,CAISDRGPQGQYF,TGTGCCATCAGTGACAGGGGACCCCAAGGGCAGTACTTC
NA,many,TRBJ2-7,TRBV6-2/TRBV6-3,CASSSPTLGAYEQYF,TGTGCCAGCAGTTCCCCGACCCTGGGGGCCTACGAGCAGTACTTC
NA,NA,TRBJ1-1,TRBV6-2/TRBV6-3,CASQQGTEAFF,TGTGCCAGCCAGCAGGGGACTGAAGCTTTCTTT
NA,many,TRBJ2-2,TRBV14,CASSQFDTGELFF,TGTGCCAGCAGCCAGTTCGACACCGGGGAGCTGTTTTTT
TRBD2,many,TRBJ2-1,TRBV7-3,CASSQAGEGYNEQFF,TGTGCCAGCAGCCAAGCGGGAGAGGGGTACAATGAGCAGTTCTTC
NA,many,TRBJ1-1,TRBV3-1,CASSSLAGTTEAFF,TGTGCCAGCAGCTCCTTAGCGGGGACCACTGAAGCTTTCTTT
NA,many,TRBJ1-6,TRBV20-1,CSASPTAEGLNSPLHF,TGCAGTGCTAGTCCGACAGCGGAGGGATTAAATTCACCCCTCCACTTT
NA,few,TRBJ2-5,TRBV18,CASSPSQAEETQYF,TGTGCCAGCTCACCATCCCAGGCTGAAGAGACCCAGTACTTC
NA,many,TRBJ2-7,TRBV4-3,CASSQVIADREQYF,TGCGCCAGCAGCCAAGTTATTGCGGACAGAGAGCAGTACTTC
NA,medium-sized,TRBJ1-2,TRBV4-1,CASSQPLNFYGYTF,TGCGCCAGCAGCCAACCACTTAACTTCTATGGCTACACCTTC
TRBD2,NA,TRBJ2-3,TRBV6-5,CASGLAGVADTQYF,TGTGCCAGTGGACTAGCGGGAGTGGCAGATACGCAGTATTTT
NA,many,TRBJ1-1,TRBV29-1,CSADRDTGPEAFF,TGCAGCGCTGACCGGGACACTGGCCCTGAAGCTTTCTTT
TRBD1,few,TRBJ1-6,TRBV7-2,CASSLMHRGYSPLHF,TGTGCCAGCAGCTTAATGCACAGGGGGTATTCACCCCTCCACTTT
TRBD2,many,TRBJ2-1,TRBV11-3,CASSLRLAGENEQFF,TGTGCCAGCAGTTTGAGACTAGCGGGAGAGAATGAGCAGTTCTTC
NA,medium-sized,TRBJ2-4,TRBV27,CASSLDSQNIQYF,TGTGCCAGCAGTTTGGACAGCCAAAACATTCAGTACTTC
TRBD2,many,TRBJ2-3,TRBV20-1,CSARELRTSGGPDTQYF,TGCAGTGCTAGAGAGCTTCGAACTAGCGGGGGGCCAGATACGCAGTATTTT
NA,few,TRBJ2-3,TRBV7-2,CASSLGQHTDTQYF,TGTGCCAGCTCTTTGGGGCAGCATACAGATACGCAGTATTTT
TRBD1,few,TRBJ2-6,TRBV24-1,CATSDPGQGNSGANVLTF,TGTGCCACCAGTGACCCGGGACAGGGCAACTCTGGGGCCAACGTCCTGACTTTC
NA,many,TRBJ1-3,TRBV12-3/TRBV12-4,CASSWGNTIYF,TGTGCCAGCAGTTGGGGAAACACCATATATTTT
TRBD2,many,TRBJ2-7,TRBV20-1,CSARDIRGDYEQYF,TGCAGTGCTAGAGATATTCGGGGGGACTACGAGCAGTACTTC
NA,medium-sized,TRBJ1-1,TRBV20-1,CSASPGEDGWNTEAFF,TGCAGTGCAAGTCCAGGGGAGGATGGATGGAACACTGAAGCTTTCTTT
NA,medium-sized,TRBJ1-1,TRBV18,CASSSTLGQETEAFF,TGTGCCAGCTCAAGCACCTTGGGACAAGAGACTGAAGCTTTCTTT
NA,NA,TRBJ1-1,TRBV7-2,CASSLALGRNTEAFF,TGTGCCAGCAGCTTAGCGCTGGGGCGAAACACTGAAGCTTTCTTT
NA,many,TRBJ2-5,TRBV4-2,CASSPRRGRETQYF,TGTGCCAGCAGCCCCCGCAGGGGAAGAGAGACCCAGTACTTC
NA,NA,TRBJ1-1,TRBV18,CASSPGTVEAFF,TGTGCCAGCTCACCTGGGACGGTTGAAGCTTTCTTT
NA,many,TRBJ2-5,TRBV7-6,CASSQGGVGETQYF,TGTGCCAGCAGCCAAGGTGGGGTTGGAGAGACCCAGTACTTC
TRBD1,many,TRBJ1-5,TRBV12-3/TRBV12-4,CASTKTGGSGNQPQHF,TGTGCCAGCACTAAGACAGGGGGGTCGGGCAATCAGCCCCAGCATTTT